The next 6 T cell receptor beta chains were all read from a single sample in a study of blood T cell repertoires in COVID-19. Sequencing used immunoSEQ multiplex PCR; TCRdb keeps in-frame clones, though not all of them. The sample includes approximately 94,000 clones, almost 90% of them seen just once. The sample taken for sequencing was peripheral blood. The receptor set was obtained from a human donor in a cohort sampled during active COVID-19.

This chain uses TRBV7-9 with TRBJ2-1, with a weak D call TRBD2 (6 bases). This CDR3 contains 13 residues. Germline CDR1 SEHNR, CDR2 FQNEAQ (reference sequence). Trimming cost V 5 bases and J 8 bases, with 13 bases left between them. Here the CDR3 DNA reads TGTGCCAGCAGCCTCCGACTAGATTATGAGCAGTTCTTC. This gives the protein CASSLRLDYEQFF.

V gene TRBV7-9 combines with J gene TRBJ2-2, with 8 bases identical to TRBD2. Germline CDR1 is SEHNR and CDR2 is FQNEAQ (reference sequence). The V and J ends lost 1 base and 2 bases, in that order; junction bases with no gene match: 6. This CDR3 region has 17 residues. CDR3 DNA sequence: TGTGCCAGCAGCTTAGATCGGGGACTAGACAACACCGGGGAGCTGTTTTTT. It translates to CASSLDRGLDNTGELFF. The whole variable domain, filled in from reference TRBV7-9 and TRBJ2-2, reads DTGVSQNPRHKITKRGQNVTFRCDPISEHNRLYWYRQTLGQGPEFLTYFQNEAQLEKSRLLSDRFSAERPKGSFSTLEIQRTEQGDSAMYLCASSLDRGLDNTGELFFGEGSRLTVL.

V is TRBV29-1 and J is TRBJ1-4; D is unclear. V lost 6 bases and J lost 4, with 3 bases in between. Germline V CDR1 and CDR2: SQVTM, ANQGSEA. The CDR3 covers 10 residues. The CDR3 nucleotides read TGCAGCGTCATTAATGAAAAACTGTTTTTT. Its translation is CSVINEKLFF.

Remarks on this clone: The sample contains more than one DNA sequence encoding this CDR3. The chain links TRBV6-5 to TRBJ1-5; 7 nucleotides match TRBD1. This CDR3 has 13 amino acids. Germline CDR1 and CDR2: MNHEY and SVGAGI. V was clipped by 6 bases and J by 2 bases; unmatched bases: 1. The CDR3 here is CASRDRGNQPQHF. The CDR3 coding sequence is TGTGCCAGCAGAGACAGGGGCAATCAGCCCCAGCATTTT.

The rearrangement joins TRBV10-3 to TRBJ2-7; possibly TRBD1 for D (5 bases). This CDR3 spans 13 amino acids. Trimming pared 2 bases from V and 2 bases from J, leaving 7 bases between. Germline V gene data show CDR1 as ENHRY and CDR2 as SYGVKD. The CDR3, as DNA: TGTGCCATCAGTGAGGGGGCCCCCTACGAGCAGTACTTC. The encoded protein is CAISEGAPYEQYF.

The chain employs TRBV7-8 and TRBJ1-1, with 7 nucleotides matching TRBD1. This CDR3 spans 15 amino acids. Germline trimming cut 1 base from V and 7 bases from J; bases unmatched to any gene: 9. The germline gives CDR1 SGHVS, CDR2 FQNEAQ. CDR3 coding DNA: TGTGCCAGCAGCTTAGGTAACAGGGGTGTGGGTGAAGCTTTCTTT. Its translation: CASSLGNRGVGEAFF.